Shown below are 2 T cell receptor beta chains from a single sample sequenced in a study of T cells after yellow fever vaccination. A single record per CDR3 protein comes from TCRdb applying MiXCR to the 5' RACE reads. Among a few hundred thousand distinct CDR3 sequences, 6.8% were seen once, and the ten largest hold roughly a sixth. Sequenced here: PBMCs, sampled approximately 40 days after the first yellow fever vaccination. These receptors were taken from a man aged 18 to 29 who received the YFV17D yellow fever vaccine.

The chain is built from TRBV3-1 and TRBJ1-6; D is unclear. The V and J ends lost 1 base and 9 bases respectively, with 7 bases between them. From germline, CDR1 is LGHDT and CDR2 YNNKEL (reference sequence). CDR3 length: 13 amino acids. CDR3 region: CASSQGTGSPLHF. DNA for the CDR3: TGTGCCAGCAGCCAAGGGACGGGTTCACCCCTCCACTTT.

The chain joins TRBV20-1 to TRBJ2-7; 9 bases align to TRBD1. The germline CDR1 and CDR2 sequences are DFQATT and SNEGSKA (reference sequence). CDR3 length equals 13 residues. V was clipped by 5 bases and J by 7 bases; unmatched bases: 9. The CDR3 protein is CSASDRGSREQYF. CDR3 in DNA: TGCAGTGCTTCGGACAGGGGTTCGAGAGAGCAGTACTTC.